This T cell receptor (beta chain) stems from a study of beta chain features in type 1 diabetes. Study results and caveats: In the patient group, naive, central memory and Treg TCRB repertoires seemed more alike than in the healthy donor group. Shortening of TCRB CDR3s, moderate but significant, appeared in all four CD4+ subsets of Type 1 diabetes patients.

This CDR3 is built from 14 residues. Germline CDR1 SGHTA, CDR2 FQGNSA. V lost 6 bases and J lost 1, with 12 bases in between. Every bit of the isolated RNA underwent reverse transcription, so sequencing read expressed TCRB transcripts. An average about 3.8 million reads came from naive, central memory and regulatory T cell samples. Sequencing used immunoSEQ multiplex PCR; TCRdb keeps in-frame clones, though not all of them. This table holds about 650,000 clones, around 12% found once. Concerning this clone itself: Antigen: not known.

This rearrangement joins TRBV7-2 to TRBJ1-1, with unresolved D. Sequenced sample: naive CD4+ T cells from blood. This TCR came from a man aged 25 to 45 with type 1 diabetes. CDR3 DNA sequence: TGTGCCAGCAGAATAGGGCAGGAGAACACTGAAGCTTTCTTT. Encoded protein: CASRIGQENTEAFF.